These 10 T cell receptor beta chains share one sample of origin, sequenced in a study of CD8 T cells in ankylosing spondylitis. TCRdb used MiXCR to reprocess the 5' RACE reads, holding one entry per CDR3 protein. Among around 150,000 distinct CDR3 sequences listed, under 35% were seen once. Sequenced input: synovial fluid, either unsorted or a sorted T cell fraction (not recorded which). Receptor source: a male donor with ankylosing spondylitis.

The rearrangement links TRBV12-3 or TRBV12-4 to TRBJ2-1; possible D gene TRBD2, 6 bases. CDR3 length: 13 residues. The V and J ends lost 10 bases and 0 bases respectively, with 10 bases between them. The CDR3 sequence: CAIRLDSYNEQFF. Here the CDR3 DNA reads TGTGCCATCCGACTAGACTCCTACAATGAGCAGTTCTTC.

The chain couples TRBV29-1 to TRBJ2-2; D gene uncertain. With 3 bases removed from V and 1 base from J, the gap between germline ends came to 9 bases. Germline CDR1 reads SQVTM; CDR2 reads ANQGSEA. There are 14 residues in the CDR3. CDR3 region: CSVDFFGNTGELFF. In DNA form, the CDR3 reads TGCAGCGTTGATTTCTTCGGGAACACCGGGGAGCTGTTTTTT.

This clonotype was observed a handful of times. The V gene is TRBV9, the J gene TRBJ2-2, with 9 nucleotides matching TRBD2. The CDR3 is 15 residues long. The ends lost 5 bases at V and 4 bases at J; junction bases unmatched: 6. The V gene's germline CDR1 is SGDLS and CDR2 YYNGEE. CDR3: CASSDLAGPTGELFF. Here the CDR3 DNA reads TGTGCCAGCAGTGACCTAGCGGGGCCCACCGGGGAGCTGTTTTTT.

The CDR3 region has the DNA TGTGCCAGCAGCGGGGCGGACCTCATTTCCGGGGAGCTGTTTTTT. Translated: CASSGADLISGELFF. The genes are TRBV6-2 or TRBV6-3 and TRBJ2-2; TRBD1 or TRBD2 may be the D gene (5 bases each). CDR1 and CDR2 (germline): MNHEY, SVGEGT. The V gene lost 6 bases and the J gene lost 6 bases, with 17 bases spanning the gap. The CDR3 totals 15 residues.

The chain links TRBV29-1 to TRBJ1-3; maybe TRBD1 (5 bases). This CDR3 region has 13 residues. V lost 4 bases and J 5 bases, leaving 12 bases between the germline ends. CDR1 and CDR2 from the germline V gene are SQVTM and ANQGSEA. The CDR3 DNA sequence: TGCAGCGTTGCGGAGGCAGGGCGAAACACCATATATTTT. Amino acids: CSVAEAGRNTIYF.

The chain employs TRBV6-6 and TRBJ2-7; the D gene is possibly TRBD1 (5 bases). The germline CDR1 and CDR2 sequences are MNHNY and SVGAGI (reference sequence). The CDR3 is 13 amino acids. The V end lost 5 bases, the J end lost 2 bases, and 10 bases lay between the germline ends. The CDR3 DNA reads TGTGCCAGCAGTCAGGGTGGAACCTACGAGCAGTACTTC. This encodes CASSQGGTYEQYF.

This chain uses TRBV10-1 with TRBJ1-1; 7 bases align to TRBD1. CDR1 is WNHNN, CDR2 SYGVQD, per germline (reference sequence). V lost 5 bases and J lost 4; bases outside the gene matches: 4. CDR3 length equals 13 residues. CDR3 DNA sequence: TGCGCCAGCAGTCGAACAGGGGCCACTGAAGCTTTCTTT. It translates to CASSRTGATEAFF.

This clonotype was recorded a few times. The rearrangement uses TRBV5-1 and TRBJ1-4; 7 bases are shared with TRBD1. Germline loops: CDR1 SGHRS, CDR2 YFSETQ. The V gene end was trimmed by 5 bases and the J gene end by 7 bases; junction bases not matched to a gene: 8. This CDR3 comprises 14 residues. CDR3 coding DNA: TGCGCCAGCAGAAGAGGTCAGGGGGGTGAAAAACTGTTTTTT. Translating it yields CASRRGQGGEKLFF. The whole variable domain, filled in from reference TRBV5-1 and TRBJ1-4, reads KAGVTQTPRYLIKTRGQQVTLSCSPISGHRSVSWYQQTPGQGLQFLFEYFSETQRNKGNFPGRFSGRQFSNSRSEMNVSTLELGDSALYLCASRRGQGGEKLFFGSGTQLSVL.

The chain links TRBV5-1 to TRBJ1-2; 8 bases line up with TRBD1. Unmatched junction bases numbered 6, after V lost 4 bases and J lost 7 bases. Looked up from germline, CDR1 is SGHRS and CDR2 is YFSETQ. The CDR3 sequence is 13 residues long. For the CDR3, the DNA is TGCGCCAGCAGCGAGACAGGGGCGGGTGGCTACACCTTC. Its translation: CASSETGAGGYTF.

This clonotype was counted only a few times. With a much larger clone just one base away, this may be a read error. The CDR3 nucleotides read TGCAGTGCTAGAGATCTGAGGTCGGGAACTGAAGCTTTCTTT. Translation gives CSARDLRSGTEAFF. This chain connects TRBV20-1 to TRBJ1-1; D ambiguous. This CDR3 spans 14 amino acids. Germline V gene sequence: CDR1 DFQATT, CDR2 SNEGSKA (reference sequence). Trimming took 0 bases from V and 5 from J, leaving 13 bases between them.